This TCR beta chain appears in the sequencing data of a study of blood T cell repertoires in COVID-19. The count of this clone is one. Clones were read by immunoSEQ multiplex PCR, and TCRdb kept only the in-frame ones, dropping some. The sample contains 50,000 or so clones, 85% to 95% of which appear only once. Specimen: peripheral blood. The receptor comes from a woman over 75 with acute or convalescent COVID-19.

As DNA, the CDR3 is TGTGCCAGCAGTTCAGGGTGGGGTGAAAAACTGTTTTTT. It encodes CASSSGWGEKLFF. The chain links TRBV6-5 to TRBJ1-4; D is perhaps TRBD1 (5 bases). Germline-derived CDR1 and CDR2 are MNHEY and SVGAGI. Deletions cut 4 bases from V and 7 bases from J, with 10 bases between. This CDR3 spans 13 amino acids.